These 29 T cell receptor beta chains came from one sample sequenced in a study of T cell changes during pregnancy in multiple sclerosis. Clones were sequenced by immunoSEQ multiplex PCR, and TCRdb holds only the in-frame ones, with some missing. The sample has some 100,000 clones; around nine tenths are singletons. This sample comprised peripheral blood, obtained in the second trimester of pregnancy. The receptors come from a female donor with multiple sclerosis, enrolled in a pregnancy study.

This sequence joins TRBV11-3 and TRBJ1-1; no firm D call. There are 14 residues in the CDR3. Deletions cut 6 bases from V and 1 base from J, with 12 bases between. Germline assignment: CDR1 SGHNT and CDR2 YENEEA. Here the CDR3 reads CASSPSGGNTEAFF. The CDR3 nucleotides are TGTGCCAGCAGTCCCTCCGGTGGGAACACTGAAGCTTTCTTT. The whole variable domain, remainder taken from reference TRBV11-3 and TRBJ1-1, is EAGVVQSPRYKIIEKKQPVAFWCNPISGHNTLYWYLQNLGQGPELLIRYENEEAVDDSQLPKDRFSAERLKGVDSTLKIQPAELGDSAVYLCASSPSGGNTEAFFGQGTRLTVV.

This clone was detected once. The gene calls are TRBV7-6 and TRBJ2-2; D might be TRBD1 (6 bases). This CDR3 is built from 15 residues. V lost 2 bases to trimming and J lost 0 bases, with 7 bases between them. Germline V gives CDR1 SGHVS, CDR2 FNYEAQ. In DNA, the CDR3 is TGTGCCAGCAGCTTATCAGGGGCGAACACCGGGGAGCTGTTTTTT. Protein product: CASSLSGANTGELFF.

The chain links TRBV6-1 to TRBJ1-4; 7 bases fit TRBD1. This CDR3 region has 12 residues. V shed 6 bases and J 7 bases; nucleotides not matched to a gene: 2. Germline loops: CDR1 MNHNS, CDR2 SASEGT. CDR3 DNA: TGTGCCAGCAGCCGGACAGGTGAAAAACTGTTTTTT. Encoded protein: CASSRTGEKLFF.

The chain joins TRBV28 to TRBJ2-7, with 9 bases lining up with TRBD2. Germline loops: CDR1 MDHEN, CDR2 SYDVKM. V gave up 2 bases and J gave up 7 bases; unmatched junction bases: 3. The CDR3 sequence is 13 residues long. CDR3 DNA: TGTGCCAGCAGTTTAAAACTAGCGGGTGAGCAGTACTTC. Amino acid sequence: CASSLKLAGEQYF.

The rearrangement joins TRBV27 to TRBJ2-1; TRBD2 matches 7 bases. CDR3 size: 12 residues. Trimming at V came to 5 bases and at J to 7 bases, leaving 2 bases not matched to a gene. Germline CDR1 reads MNHEY; CDR2 reads SMNVEV (reference sequence). This CDR3 is CASSLGGNEQFF. The CDR3 nucleotides read TGTGCCAGCAGTCTCGGGGGGAATGAGCAGTTCTTC.

This chain links TRBV18 with TRBJ1-5; 11 bases match TRBD1. CDR3 length: 15 residues. CDR1 KGHSH and CDR2 LQKENI come from the germline V gene. The J segment lost 6 bases and the V segment lost 3 bases, leaving 4 bases of the junction unmatched. DNA for the CDR3: TGTGCCAGCTCACCCGACGGACAGGGGGCTCAGCCCCAGCATTTT. As protein: CASSPDGQGAQPQHF. Based on the CDR3 plus reference TRBV18 and TRBJ1-5, the full variable domain is NAGVMQNPRHLVRRRGQEARLRCSPMKGHSHVYWYRQLPEEGLKFMVYLQKENIIDESGMPKERFSAEFPKEGPSILRIQQVVRGDSAAYFCASSPDGQGAQPQHFGDGTRLSIL.

CDR3 loop: CASSSTGVTGELFF. The CDR3 nucleotides read TGCGCCAGCAGCTCCACAGGGGTCACCGGGGAGCTGTTTTTT. The rearrangement uses TRBV5-1 and TRBJ2-2, with TRBD1 identical over 7 bases. Losses at the gene ends were 3 bases for V and 4 bases for J; bases not matched to a gene: 3. CDR1 SGHRS and CDR2 YFSETQ come from the germline V gene. There are 14 residues in the CDR3.

V and J are TRBV5-1 and TRBJ1-6; the D gene is possibly TRBD1 (5 bases). The germline CDR1 and CDR2 sequences are SGHRS and YFSETQ. The CDR3 has 19 amino acids. Trimming pared 1 base from V and 0 bases from J, leaving 17 bases between. DNA for the CDR3: TGCGCCAGCAGCTTGCGACCCGCGGGGGAGAGCTCCTATAATTCACCCCTCCACTTT. It specifies CASSLRPAGESSYNSPLHF. The whole variable domain, filled in from reference TRBV5-1 and TRBJ1-6, reads KAGVTQTPRYLIKTRGQQVTLSCSPISGHRSVSWYQQTPGQGLQFLFEYFSETQRNKGNFPGRFSGRQFSNSRSEMNVSTLELGDSALYLCASSLRPAGESSYNSPLHFGNGTRLTVT.

The chain joins TRBV2 to TRBJ2-4, with D possibly TRBD2 on 5 matching bases. Germline CDR1 and CDR2: SNHLY and FYNNEI. V lost 3 bases and J 6 bases, leaving 15 bases between the germline ends. This CDR3 has 15 residues. The CDR3 loop reads CASSDRPDRGNIQYF. CDR3 bases: TGTGCCAGCAGTGATCGCCCAGATCGGGGAAACATTCAGTACTTC.

V usage is TRBV29-1 and J usage is TRBJ2-7; 7 bases fit TRBD2. This CDR3 has 13 residues. J gave up 5 bases and V 4 bases, and 8 bases lay outside the gene matches. Per germline, CDR1 SQVTM and CDR2 ANQGSEA. DNA for the CDR3: TGCAGCGTTGCGCCGAGCGGGACCAACGAGCAGTACTTC. Translated, it gives CSVAPSGTNEQYF.

The genes are TRBV6-1 and TRBJ1-5; TRBD1 agrees at 7 bases. The junction had 8 bases not matched to a gene; V was cut back by 6 bases and J by 6 bases. Germline V gene data show CDR1 as MNHNS and CDR2 as SASEGT. The CDR3 spans 14 residues. The CDR3 is CASRVTGEGQPQHF. CDR3 in DNA: TGTGCCAGCAGGGTTACAGGGGAAGGTCAGCCCCAGCATTTT.

This rearrangement joins TRBV5-1 to TRBJ2-3, with 8 bases matching TRBD2. V lost 3 bases and J lost 1; bases outside the gene matches: 4. CDR3 size: 15 residues. Looked up from germline, CDR1 is SGHRS and CDR2 is YFSETQ. CDR3 DNA: TGCGCCAGCAGCTCCTTTAGCGGGGGCACAGATACGCAGTATTTT. This translates into CASSSFSGGTDTQYF. Together with reference TRBV5-1 and TRBJ2-3, the CDR3 gives the full variable domain: KAGVTQTPRYLIKTRGQQVTLSCSPISGHRSVSWYQQTPGQGLQFLFEYFSETQRNKGNFPGRFSGRQFSNSRSEMNVSTLELGDSALYLCASSSFSGGTDTQYFGPGTRLTVL.

The chain recombines TRBV28 with TRBJ2-7; 8 bases align to TRBD2. V shed 6 bases, J shed 7 bases, and the junction held 11 bases outside the gene matches. The CDR3 sequence is 14 residues long. Germline V CDR1 and CDR2: MDHEN, SYDVKM. The CDR3 DNA is TGTGCCAGCAGGGTAGCGGGACCTCCTAGGGAGCAGTACTTC. As protein: CASRVAGPPREQYF.

The chain couples TRBV7-9 to TRBJ2-3, with unresolved D. The CDR3 runs to 16 residues. The V end was cut by 1 base, the J end by 1 base, with 12 bases between. Germline CDR1 and CDR2: SEHNR and FQNEAQ (reference sequence). CDR3 protein: CASSLVASPRTDTQYF. The CDR3 DNA reads TGTGCCAGCAGCTTAGTGGCTTCTCCGCGCACAGATACGCAGTATTTT.

The chain joins TRBV28 to TRBJ1-2, with D uncertain. This CDR3 has 12 residues. Germline V gene data show CDR1 as MDHEN and CDR2 as SYDVKM. The V gene lost 3 bases and the J gene lost 8 bases, with 10 bases spanning the gap. The CDR3 DNA sequence: TGTGCCAGCAGTTTTCAGGCGGGGGGCTACACCTTC. Encoded protein: CASSFQAGGYTF.

The chain employs TRBV6-1 and TRBJ2-4; 11 nucleotides match TRBD1. The CDR3 runs to 19 residues. Germline V CDR1 and CDR2: MNHNS, SASEGT. V shed 2 bases and J 0 bases; nucleotides not matched to a gene: 9. The CDR3 DNA reads TGTGCCAGCAGTGAACACGGGACAGGGGGATCTCTAGCCAAAAACATTCAGTACTTC. Encoded protein: CASSEHGTGGSLAKNIQYF.

The rearrangement links TRBV4-1 to TRBJ2-7; D is possibly TRBD2 (6 bases). CDR1 and CDR2 (germline): MGHRA, YSYEKL. V shed 0 bases and J shed 4 bases, with 7 bases lying between them. This CDR3 has 13 amino acids. The CDR3 sequence: CASSQDRGYEQYF. The DNA of the CDR3 is TGCGCCAGCAGCCAAGATCGGGGGTACGAGCAGTACTTC.

The chain has TRBV5-4 and TRBJ1-2, with D hard to call. CDR3 length: 14 amino acids. V lost 0 bases and J 4 bases, leaving 10 bases between the germline ends. The germline CDR1 and CDR2 sequences are SGHNT and YYREEE (reference sequence). The CDR3 coding sequence is TGTGCCAGCAGCTTGGACAAGTCCCCCTATGGCTACACCTTC. This encodes CASSLDKSPYGYTF.

The chain combines TRBV5-6 with TRBJ2-2, with 13 bases lining up with TRBD2. CDR3 size: 18 residues. V lost 3 bases and J lost 3; bases outside the gene matches: 8. Per germline, CDR1 SGHDT and CDR2 YYEEEE. CDR3 in DNA: TGTGCCAGCAGCTCAAGTGAGGGACTAGCGGGACACACCGGGGAGCTGTTTTTT. Protein product: CASSSSEGLAGHTGELFF.

This clone was seen just once. This sequence joins TRBV5-1 and TRBJ2-7; tentative D call: TRBD1 (5 bases). The CDR3 is made up of 12 amino acids. The germline V gene has CDR1 SGHRS and CDR2 YFSETQ. Trimming shortened V by 6 bases and J by 5 bases, and 12 bases separated the two germline ends. The CDR3 region has the DNA TGCGCCAGCAAATCAGGGCCCCACGAGCAGTACTTC. This codes for CASKSGPHEQYF.

This chain uses TRBV5-1 with TRBJ1-1; no reliable D call. The V gene's germline CDR1 is SGHRS and CDR2 YFSETQ. The V end lost 4 bases, the J end lost 1 base, and 8 bases lay between the germline ends. The CDR3 is made up of 13 amino acids. As DNA, the CDR3 is TGCGCCAGCAGCGCCGCTAGGAACACTGAAGCTTTCTTT. Encoded protein: CASSAARNTEAFF.

The chain is built from TRBV5-6 and TRBJ1-5; 7 bases agree with TRBD1. The trim removed 1 base at V and 1 base at J, leaving 5 bases unmatched. The CDR3 extends over 16 amino acids. CDR1 is SGHDT and CDR2 is YYEEEE in the germline V gene. The CDR3 DNA reads as TGTGCCAGCAGCTTGTTGAGACAGGGAAGCAATCAGCCCCAGCATTTT. Protein: CASSLLRQGSNQPQHF.

The CDR3 sequence: CASSFPGQGVGSNEKLFF. The CDR3 bases are TGTGCCAGCAGCTTCCCGGGACAGGGCGTGGGGTCTAATGAAAAACTGTTTTTT. V gene TRBV12-1 combines with J gene TRBJ1-4; the table calls TRBD1, which could not be checked here. TRBV12-1 is listed as a pseudogene. This CDR3 spans 18 amino acids.

The V and J genes are TRBV7-2 and TRBJ2-3, with a possible D match to TRBD2 (7 bases). Germline V gene lookup returns CDR1 SGHTA and CDR2 FQGNSA. Trimming left V 5 bases short and J 3 bases short, with 15 bases between. CDR3 length equals 15 residues. CDR3: CASSPGGRGTDTQYF. Written as DNA, the CDR3 is TGTGCCAGCAGCCCCGGAGGGAGGGGGACAGATACGCAGTATTTT.

The V gene is TRBV10-2, the J gene TRBJ2-1; 11 bases agree with TRBD1. V lost 8 bases, J lost 4 bases, and 7 bases stayed unmatched. CDR3 length equals 15 residues. CDR1 WSHSY and CDR2 SAAADI come from the germline V gene. CDR3 sequence: CASRRDRGIYNEQFF. The DNA of the CDR3 is TGCGCCAGCCGCCGGGACAGGGGGATTTACAATGAGCAGTTCTTC.

The genes are TRBV13 and TRBJ1-1; TRBD1 agrees at 9 bases. The V gene end was trimmed by 5 bases and the J gene end by 11 bases; junction bases not matched to a gene: 12. This CDR3 spans 14 amino acids. From germline, CDR1 is PRHDT and CDR2 FYEKMQ (reference sequence). The CDR3 nucleotides read TGTGCCAGCAGCACCGGGACAGGGCCCCAAACGGCTTTCTTT. Its translation is CASSTGTGPQTAFF.

The chain links TRBV5-1 to TRBJ1-2, with 7 bases that match TRBD1. This CDR3 has 14 amino acids. The germline V gene has CDR1 SGHRS and CDR2 YFSETQ. The trim removed 4 bases at V and 4 bases at J, leaving 7 bases unmatched. As DNA, the CDR3 is TGCGCCAGCAGCAGCAACGGACAGGTCTATGGCTACACCTTC. Protein product: CASSSNGQVYGYTF.

The chain couples TRBV10-2 to TRBJ1-2, with TRBD1 as a possible D gene (5 bases). Germline loops: CDR1 WSHSY, CDR2 SAAADI. This CDR3 is 14 amino acids long. Trimming removed 2 bases at V and 8 bases at J, with 15 bases between. The CDR3 DNA sequence: TGCGCCAGCAGTGAGGGCGCGGGGCTACGGGGCTACACCTTC. It encodes CASSEGAGLRGYTF.

The chain recombines TRBV5-1 with TRBJ2-3; D remains unclear. Germline V CDR1 and CDR2: SGHRS, YFSETQ. The CDR3 length is 13 residues. V lost 3 bases, J lost 4 bases, and 9 bases lay in between. CDR3 sequence: CASSSSSPDTQYF. The CDR3 DNA follows: TGCGCCAGCAGCTCCTCCTCCCCAGATACGCAGTATTTT. Filled out from reference TRBV5-1 and TRBJ2-3, the complete variable domain reads KAGVTQTPRYLIKTRGQQVTLSCSPISGHRSVSWYQQTPGQGLQFLFEYFSETQRNKGNFPGRFSGRQFSNSRSEMNVSTLELGDSALYLCASSSSSPDTQYFGPGTRLTVL.